The 25 T cell receptor beta chains below were found in one sample sequenced in a study of lymphopenia after photon versus proton radiotherapy. TCRdb's table, derived via immunoSEQ multiplex PCR, lists solely in-frame clones and lacks some. The sample records about 20,000 clones, around 90% being singletons. The source material was peripheral blood, sampled from a patient treated with proton-based radiotherapy. The receptors derive from a woman aged 70-85 years with pancreatic cancer. Some clones in this sample may be carry-over from other donors' samples.

The V call is TRBV5-1, the J call TRBJ2-1; TRBD2 matches at 7 bases. Germline V CDR1 and CDR2: SGHRS, YFSETQ. This CDR3 has 15 amino acids. With V trimmed by 5 bases and J by 1 base, 6 bases remained unmatched. The CDR3 nucleotides read TGCGCCAGCAGGGGAAGCGGGATTTCCTACAATGAGCAGTTCTTC. It codes for CASRGSGISYNEQFF.

The genes are TRBV5-6 and TRBJ1-5; D is uncertain. V gave up 0 bases and J gave up 7 bases, with 11 bases separating them. There are 14 residues in the CDR3. CDR1 is SGHDT, CDR2 YYEEEE, per germline. The chain's CDR3 is CASSLEGWNQPQHF. The CDR3 DNA sequence: TGTGCCAGCAGCTTGGAAGGGTGGAACCAGCCCCAGCATTTT.

This clone occurred once. This chain connects TRBV19 to TRBJ2-3; D is perhaps TRBD2 (5 bases). The CDR3 runs to 15 residues. In germline, CDR1 is LNHDA, CDR2 SQIVND (reference sequence). The germline V and J ends were trimmed by 6 bases and 4 bases, with 17 bases remaining between them. The CDR3 sequence: CASSPQASSPDTQYF. CDR3 DNA sequence: TGTGCCAGTAGCCCCCAAGCTAGCAGCCCAGATACGCAGTATTTT.

For the CDR3, the DNA is TGTGCCAGTAGTATTCCGCCTGCCAGCAATCAGCCCCAGCATTTT. Translating gives CASSIPPASNQPQHF. The gene calls are TRBV19 and TRBJ1-5, with D unresolved. Trimming removed 3 bases at V and 1 base at J, with 10 bases between. This CDR3 is 15 amino acids long. The germline CDR1 and CDR2 sequences are LNHDA and SQIVND (reference sequence).

The CDR3 spells CASSETGSNQPQHF. The CDR3 DNA reads TGTGCCAGCAGTGAAACAGGGTCTAATCAGCCCCAGCATTTT. V usage is TRBV6-1 and J usage is TRBJ1-5; D is possibly TRBD1 (6 bases). The length of the CDR3 is 14 residues. Trimming left V 2 bases short and J 4 bases short, with 9 bases between. Looked up from germline, CDR1 is MNHNS and CDR2 is SASEGT.

This clone has just one count. The rearrangement joins TRBV5-4 to TRBJ2-7; 7 bases match TRBD1. CDR3 length: 14 residues. The germline gives CDR1 SGHNT, CDR2 YYREEE (reference sequence). The V gene end was trimmed by 3 bases and the J gene end by 3 bases; junction bases not matched to a gene: 6. CDR3 bases: TGTGCCAGCAGCTCACAGGGGAGTATCTACGAGCAGTACTTC. It translates to CASSSQGSIYEQYF.

The J gene is TRBJ2-7, the V gene TRBV11-2; possibly TRBD2 for D (5 bases). V was shortened by 3 bases and J by 2 bases, with 8 bases between the two germline ends. The CDR3 sequence is 13 residues long. Germline V lookup: CDR1 SGHAT, CDR2 FQNNGV. The CDR3 loop is CASSFRRTYEQYF. Written as DNA, the CDR3 is TGTGCCAGCAGCTTCAGGAGGACCTACGAGCAGTACTTC.

The chain recombines TRBV7-9 with TRBJ2-2, with 12 bases aligning to TRBD2. The CDR3 runs 19 residues. Germline CDR1 reads SEHNR; CDR2 reads FQNEAQ (reference sequence). The V gene end was trimmed by 4 bases and the J gene end by 0 bases; junction bases not matched to a gene: 9. The CDR3, as DNA: TGTGCCAGCAGCTGGGGGGGACTAGCGGGTTATTCGAACACCGGGGAGCTGTTTTTT. Translated: CASSWGGLAGYSNTGELFF.

The J gene is TRBJ2-7, the V gene TRBV28, with D possibly TRBD2 on 6 matching bases. With 5 bases removed from V and 0 bases from J, the gap between germline ends came to 14 bases. Germline CDR1 MDHEN, CDR2 SYDVKM. The CDR3 spans 15 residues. CDR3 nucleotides: TGTGCCAGCAGTGTATCCCGGGACTCCTCCTACGAGCAGTACTTC. Amino acid sequence: CASSVSRDSSYEQYF.

This clone was seen more than once but under ten times. The chain uses TRBV27 and TRBJ2-2, with D uncertain. From germline, CDR1 is MNHEY and CDR2 SMNVEV (reference sequence). The CDR3 runs 14 residues. The V end lost 3 bases, the J end lost 4 bases, and 9 bases lay between the germline ends. The CDR3 DNA follows: TGTGCCAGCAGTTTGACGGAAAGCACCGGGGAGCTGTTTTTT. Its translation: CASSLTESTGELFF.

CDR3 DNA: TGCGCCAGCAGCCTGACACCGGGACAACAGAACACTGAAGCTTTCTTT. Amino acid sequence: CASSLTPGQQNTEAFF. This chain joins TRBV5-1 and TRBJ1-1; weak D call: TRBD1 (6 bases). With 4 bases removed from V and 1 base from J, the gap between germline ends came to 17 bases. The CDR3 totals 16 residues. Germline V gene sequence: CDR1 SGHRS, CDR2 YFSETQ.

The chain is built from TRBV18 and TRBJ2-1, with 11 bases identical to TRBD1. The CDR3 extends over 16 amino acids. CDR1 and CDR2 from the germline V gene are KGHSH and LQKENI. V gave up 4 bases and J gave up 6 bases; unmatched junction bases: 8. CDR3 coding DNA: TGTGCCAGCTCACTCGAACCCGGGACAGGGGGCAATGAGCAGTTCTTC. Its protein is CASSLEPGTGGNEQFF.

The V call is TRBV29-1, the J call TRBJ2-7, with D perhaps TRBD1 or TRBD2 (6 bases each). The CDR3 sequence is 14 residues long. The V end was cut by 1 base, the J end by 2 bases, with 12 bases between. CDR1 is SQVTM, CDR2 ANQGSEA, per germline. The CDR3 nucleotides read TGCAGCGTTGAAGGCTGGCGGGACACCTACGAGCAGTACTTC. Translation: CSVEGWRDTYEQYF.

CDR3 sequence: CASSLAGREETQYF. The CDR3 DNA follows: TGTGCCAGCAGCTTGGCCGGCAGGGAAGAGACCCAGTACTTC. The chain couples TRBV5-4 to TRBJ2-5; TRBD1 is a possible D gene (5 bases). Germline-derived CDR1 and CDR2 are SGHNT and YYREEE (reference sequence). The CDR3 extends over 14 amino acids. Trimming stripped 0 bases from V and 3 bases from J, with 9 bases between.

Here the CDR3 DNA reads TGTGCCAGCTCAGATTCTGACACCATATATTTT. This sequence encodes CASSDSDTIYF. The chain employs TRBV18 and TRBJ1-3; unclear D gene. Trimming took off 5 bases at V and 8 bases at J, with 7 bases between the two ends. Per germline, CDR1 KGHSH and CDR2 LQKENI. The CDR3 extends over 11 amino acids.

The chain joins TRBV29-1 to TRBJ2-7; 12 nucleotides agree with TRBD1. The germline gives CDR1 SQVTM, CDR2 ANQGSEA. The CDR3 spans 13 residues. The trim removed 6 bases at V and 5 bases at J, leaving 5 bases unmatched. In DNA form, the CDR3 reads TGCAGCGTGGCCGGGACAGGGGGCAACGAGCAGTACTTC. Translation gives CSVAGTGGNEQYF.

The chain uses TRBV19 and TRBJ2-2, with D perhaps given as TRBD1 or TRBD2 (6 bases each). The CDR3 covers 16 residues. Germline lookup yields CDR1 LNHDA and CDR2 SQIVND (reference sequence). V gave up 4 bases and J gave up 0 bases, with 12 bases separating them. CDR3: CASSKFGGTNTGELFF. In DNA form, the CDR3 reads TGTGCCAGTAGTAAGTTCGGGGGCACGAACACCGGGGAGCTGTTTTTT.

The rearrangement joins TRBV11-2 to TRBJ2-2, with D unresolved. Germline V gives CDR1 SGHAT, CDR2 FQNNGV. There are 14 residues in the CDR3. V shed 1 base and J shed 8 bases, with 11 bases lying between them. The CDR3 nucleotides are TGTGCCAGCAGCTTAGGGCACTTGATTGGGGAGCTGTTTTTT. Protein: CASSLGHLIGELFF.

This rearrangement joins TRBV5-1 to TRBJ1-1; 8 nucleotides align to TRBD1. This CDR3 has 15 amino acids. The germline V gene encodes CDR1 SGHRS and CDR2 YFSETQ. Germline trimming cut 3 bases from V and 3 bases from J; bases unmatched to any gene: 7. The CDR3 nucleotides read TGCGCCAGCAGCTCCAGGACAGGGAAGGACACTGAAGCTTTCTTT. It codes for CASSSRTGKDTEAFF.

V and J are TRBV10-3 and TRBJ2-5, with TRBD2 matching 11 bases. Germline lookup yields CDR1 ENHRY and CDR2 SYGVKD. The length of the CDR3 is 14 residues. V dropped 3 bases and J dropped 8; count of bases not matched to a gene: 5. DNA for the CDR3: TGTGCCATCAGTGACGGGACTAGCGGAGTTACCCAGTACTTC. As protein: CAISDGTSGVTQYF.

The count of this clone is one. The V and J genes are TRBV4-2 and TRBJ2-1, with 10 bases identical to TRBD2. The V and J ends lost 0 bases and 2 bases, in that order; junction bases with no gene match: 10. The CDR3 runs 19 residues. Germline V gene sequence: CDR1 LGHNA, CDR2 YNFKEQ. The CDR3: CASSQDLAGASLAYNEQFF. Written as DNA, the CDR3 is TGTGCCAGCAGCCAAGATCTAGCGGGAGCGTCGTTGGCCTACAATGAGCAGTTCTTC.

The rearrangement links TRBV27 to TRBJ2-5; 11 nucleotides agree with TRBD2. V lost 5 bases and J lost 0; bases outside the gene matches: 5. CDR3 length equals 16 residues. The germline V gene has CDR1 MNHEY and CDR2 SMNVEV (reference sequence). CDR3: CASSTRTSGYQETQYF. DNA of the CDR3: TGTGCCAGCAGTACCCGGACTAGCGGGTACCAAGAGACCCAGTACTTC.

The gene calls are TRBV10-1 and TRBJ2-2, with 8 bases that match TRBD2. The CDR3 has 14 amino acids. V was clipped by 10 bases and J by 6 bases; unmatched bases: 10. The germline CDR1 and CDR2 sequences are WNHNN and SYGVQD (reference sequence). This CDR3 is CATRSGSGSGELFF. The CDR3 nucleotides are TGCGCCACCCGAAGCGGGAGCGGATCCGGGGAGCTGTTTTTT.

The rearrangement links TRBV6-5 to TRBJ1-2; D remains unclear. The CDR3 sequence is 13 residues long. V dropped 2 bases and J dropped 4 bases, with 8 bases sitting between them. Germline lookup yields CDR1 MNHEY and CDR2 SVGAGI. The CDR3 sequence is CASSYRASYGYTF. CDR3 bases: TGTGCCAGCAGTTACAGGGCGAGCTATGGCTACACCTTC.

Remarks on this clone: The germline gene is not matched at one end of the junction; a read error may be the cause. This chain links TRBV10-2 with TRBJ1-5; possible D gene TRBD1, 6 bases. The CDR3 has 14 residues. Germline V gene data show CDR1 as WSHSY and CDR2 as SAAADI. The CDR3 here is CASSEALRGQAQHF. The CDR3 DNA is TGCGCCAGCAGTGAGGCACTCAGGGGTCAGGCCCAGCATTTT.